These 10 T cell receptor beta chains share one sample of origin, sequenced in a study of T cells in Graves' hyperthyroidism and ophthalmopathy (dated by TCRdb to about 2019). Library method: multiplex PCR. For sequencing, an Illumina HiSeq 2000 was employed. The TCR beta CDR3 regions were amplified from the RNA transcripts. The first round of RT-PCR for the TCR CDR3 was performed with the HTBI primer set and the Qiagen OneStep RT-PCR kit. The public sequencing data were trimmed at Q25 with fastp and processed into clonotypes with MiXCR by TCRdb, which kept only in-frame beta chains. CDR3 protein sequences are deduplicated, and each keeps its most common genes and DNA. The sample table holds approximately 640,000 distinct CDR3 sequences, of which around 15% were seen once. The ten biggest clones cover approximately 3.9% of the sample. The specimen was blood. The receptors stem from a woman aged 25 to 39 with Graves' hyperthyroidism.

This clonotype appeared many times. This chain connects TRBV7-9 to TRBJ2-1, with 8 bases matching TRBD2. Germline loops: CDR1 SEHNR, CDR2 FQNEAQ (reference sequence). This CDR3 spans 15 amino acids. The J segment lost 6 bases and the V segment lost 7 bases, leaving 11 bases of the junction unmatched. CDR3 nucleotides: TGTGCCAGCACCCTAGGACTAGCAGGAGGCAATGAGCAGTTCTTC. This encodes CASTLGLAGGNEQFF.

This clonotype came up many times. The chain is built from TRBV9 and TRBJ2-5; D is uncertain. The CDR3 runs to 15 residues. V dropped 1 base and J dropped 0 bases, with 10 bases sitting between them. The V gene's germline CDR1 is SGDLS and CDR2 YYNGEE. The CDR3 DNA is TGTGCCAGCAGCGTAATAGGGCGGTACCAAGAGACCCAGTACTTC. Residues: CASSVIGRYQETQYF.

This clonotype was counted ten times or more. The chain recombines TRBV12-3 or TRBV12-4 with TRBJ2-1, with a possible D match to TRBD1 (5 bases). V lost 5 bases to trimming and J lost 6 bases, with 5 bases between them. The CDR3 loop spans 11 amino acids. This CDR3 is CASSRGNEQFF. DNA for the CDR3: TGTGCCAGCAGTAGGGGCAATGAGCAGTTCTTC.

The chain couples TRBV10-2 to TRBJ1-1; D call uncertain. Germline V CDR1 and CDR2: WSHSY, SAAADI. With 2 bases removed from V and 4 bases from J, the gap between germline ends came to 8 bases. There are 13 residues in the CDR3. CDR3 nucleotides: TGCGCCAGCAGTGAGCTGCGAAGCACTGAAGCTTTCTTT. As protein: CASSELRSTEAFF.

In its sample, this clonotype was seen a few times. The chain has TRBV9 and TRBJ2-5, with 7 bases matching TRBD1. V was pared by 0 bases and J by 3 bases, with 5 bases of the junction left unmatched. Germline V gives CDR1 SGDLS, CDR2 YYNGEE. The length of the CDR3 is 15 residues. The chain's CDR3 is CASSVGRGRKETQYF. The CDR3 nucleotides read TGTGCCAGCAGCGTAGGAAGGGGGCGTAAAGAGACCCAGTACTTC. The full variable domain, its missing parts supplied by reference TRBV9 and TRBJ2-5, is DSGVTQTPKHLITATGQRVTLRCSPRSGDLSVYWYQQSLDQGLQFLIQYYNGEERAKGNILERFSAQQFPDLHSELNLSSLELGDSALYFCASSVGRGRKETQYFGPGTRLLVL.

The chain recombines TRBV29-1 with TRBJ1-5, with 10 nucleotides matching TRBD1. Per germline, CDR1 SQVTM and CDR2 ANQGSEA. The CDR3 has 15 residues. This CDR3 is CRGDRGSPQNQPQHF. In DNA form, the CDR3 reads TGCAGGGGGGACAGGGGTTCACCCCAAAATCAGCCCCAGCATTTT. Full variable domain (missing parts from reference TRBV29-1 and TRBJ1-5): SAVISQKPSRDICQRGTSLTIQCQVDSQVTMMFWYRQQPGQSLTLIATANQGSEATYESGFVIDKFPISRPNLTFSTLTVSNMSPEDSSIYLCRGDRGSPQNQPQHFGDGTRLSIL.

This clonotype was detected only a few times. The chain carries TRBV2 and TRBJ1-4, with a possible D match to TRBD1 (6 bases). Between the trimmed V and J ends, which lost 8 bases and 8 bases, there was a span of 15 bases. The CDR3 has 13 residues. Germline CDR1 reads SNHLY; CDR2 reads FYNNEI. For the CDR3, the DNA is TGTGCCAGCGGGCGGGACATTCGGGAAAAACTGTTTTTT. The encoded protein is CASGRDIREKLFF.

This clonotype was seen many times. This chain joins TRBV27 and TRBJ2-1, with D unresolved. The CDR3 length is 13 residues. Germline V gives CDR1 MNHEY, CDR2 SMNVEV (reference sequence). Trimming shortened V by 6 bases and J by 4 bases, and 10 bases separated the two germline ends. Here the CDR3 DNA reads TGTGCCAGCAGCCCGACATTGTACAATGAGCAGTTCTTC. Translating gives CASSPTLYNEQFF.

The CDR3 is CASASGGLAGGAAYNEQFF. CDR3 sequence (DNA): TGTGCCAGCGCATCAGGGGGACTAGCGGGAGGTGCGGCCTACAATGAGCAGTTCTTC. The chain recombines TRBV6-1 with TRBJ2-1; 15 nucleotides agree with TRBD2. The CDR3 runs to 19 residues. V lost 8 bases, J lost 2 bases, and 13 bases stayed unmatched. Germline CDR1 reads MNHNS; CDR2 reads SASEGT.

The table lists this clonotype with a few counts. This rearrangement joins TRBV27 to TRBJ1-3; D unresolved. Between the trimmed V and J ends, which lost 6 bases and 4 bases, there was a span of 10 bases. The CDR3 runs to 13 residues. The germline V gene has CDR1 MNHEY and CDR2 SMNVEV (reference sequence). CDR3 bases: TGTGCCAGCAGAAACCCCAGAGGAAACACCATATATTTT. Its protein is CASRNPRGNTIYF.